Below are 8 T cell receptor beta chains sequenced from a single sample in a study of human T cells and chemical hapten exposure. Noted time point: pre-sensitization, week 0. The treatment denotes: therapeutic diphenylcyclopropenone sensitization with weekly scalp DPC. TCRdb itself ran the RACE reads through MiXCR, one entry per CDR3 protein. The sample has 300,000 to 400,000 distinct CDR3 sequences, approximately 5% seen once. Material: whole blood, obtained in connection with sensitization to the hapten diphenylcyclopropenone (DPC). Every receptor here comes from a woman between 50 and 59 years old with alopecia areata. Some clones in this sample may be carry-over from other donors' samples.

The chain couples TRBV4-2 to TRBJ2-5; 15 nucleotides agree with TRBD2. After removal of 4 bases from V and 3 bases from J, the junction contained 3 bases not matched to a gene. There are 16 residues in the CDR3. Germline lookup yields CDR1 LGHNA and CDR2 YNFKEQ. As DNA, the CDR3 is TGTGCCAGCAGCCCGGGACTAGCGGGGGGCGAAGAGACCCAGTACTTC. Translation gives CASSPGLAGGEETQYF.

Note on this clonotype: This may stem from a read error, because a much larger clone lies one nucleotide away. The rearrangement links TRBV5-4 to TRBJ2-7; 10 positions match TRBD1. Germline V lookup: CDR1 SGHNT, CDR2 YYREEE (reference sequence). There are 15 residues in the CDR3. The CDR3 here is CVSSSPGQGNYEQYF. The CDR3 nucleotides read TGTGTCAGCAGCTCCCCGGGACAGGGGAACTACGAGCAGTACTTC.

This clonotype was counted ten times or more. CDR3 coding DNA: TGTGCCAGCAGTTTGGGGAAGCGGGGGAGCTCCTACAATGAGCAGTTCTTC. This sequence encodes CASSLGKRGSSYNEQFF. The chain couples TRBV28 to TRBJ2-1; 8 bases align to TRBD2. The junction had 7 bases not matched to a gene; V was cut back by 3 bases and J by 0 bases. The CDR3 has 17 amino acids. Germline V gene lookup returns CDR1 MDHEN and CDR2 SYDVKM.

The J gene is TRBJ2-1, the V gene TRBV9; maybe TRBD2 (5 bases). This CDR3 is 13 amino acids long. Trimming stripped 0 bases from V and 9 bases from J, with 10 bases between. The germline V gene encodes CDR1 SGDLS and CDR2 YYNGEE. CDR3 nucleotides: TGTGCCAGCAGCGTAGTTTCAGGAGGTGAGCAGTTCTTC. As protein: CASSVVSGGEQFF.

The CDR3 nucleotides are TGTGCCAGCAGCTCCTGGCAGGGGCGCGGAAACACCATATATTTT. Protein sequence: CASSSWQGRGNTIYF. V is TRBV7-9 and J is TRBJ1-3, with TRBD1 as a possible D gene (6 bases). This CDR3 comprises 15 residues. V was pared by 4 bases and J by 4 bases, with 14 bases between. CDR1 and CDR2 from the germline V gene are SEHNR and FQNEAQ (reference sequence).

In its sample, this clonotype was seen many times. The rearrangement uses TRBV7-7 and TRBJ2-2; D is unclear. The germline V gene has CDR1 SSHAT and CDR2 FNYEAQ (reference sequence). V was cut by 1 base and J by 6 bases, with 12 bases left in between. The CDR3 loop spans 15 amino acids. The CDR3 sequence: CASSLGAIESGELFF. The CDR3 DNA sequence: TGTGCCAGCAGCTTAGGCGCCATCGAGTCCGGGGAGCTGTTTTTT.

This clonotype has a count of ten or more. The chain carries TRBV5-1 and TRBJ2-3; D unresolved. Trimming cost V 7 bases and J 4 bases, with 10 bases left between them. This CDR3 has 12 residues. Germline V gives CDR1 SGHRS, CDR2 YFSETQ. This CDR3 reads CASRKTADTQYF. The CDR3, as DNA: TGCGCCAGCCGCAAGACCGCAGATACGCAGTATTTT.

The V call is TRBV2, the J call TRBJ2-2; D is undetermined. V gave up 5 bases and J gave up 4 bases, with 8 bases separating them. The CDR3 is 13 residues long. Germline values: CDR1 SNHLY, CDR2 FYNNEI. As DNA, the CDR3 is TGTGCCAGCAGTCCTAGAGCCACCGGGGAGCTGTTTTTT. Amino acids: CASSPRATGELFF.